These T cell receptor beta chains were read from a single sample in a study of control samples from healthy donors and cancer patients. Here immunoSEQ multiplex PCR was the method, and the copy in TCRdb shows in-frame clones only, minus some. Among about 410,000 clones listed, more than 80% were seen once. Sequencing input: PBMCs. The source of these receptors is a man aged 40-50 years with head and neck cancer. The CDR3 runs from the conserved cysteine through the conserved F or W. The order of the fields is D gene, V gene, clone size, J gene, CDR3 DNA, CDR3 protein. The D gene is left open where the match is weak. The listing skips clone size in some rows; elsewhere it reads once, few, many or a size class.

d_call: TRBD2
v_call: TRBV7-3
clone_size: -
j_call: TRBJ2-1
cdr3_nt: TGTGCCAGCAGCCAAACGTTGGCGGGAGGGATCAATGAGCAGTTCTTC
cdr3_aa: CASSQTLAGGINEQFF

d_call: -
v_call: TRBV6-2/TRBV6-3
clone_size: -
j_call: TRBJ2-7
cdr3_nt: TGTGCCAGCACCCCACGCGGGGAAACTTACGAGCAGTACTTC
cdr3_aa: CASTPRGETYEQYF

d_call: -
v_call: TRBV5-4
clone_size: -
j_call: TRBJ1-1
cdr3_nt: TGTGCCAGCAGCTTTGATCTAACCATGAAGAACACTGAAGCTTTCTTT
cdr3_aa: CASSFDLTMKNTEAFF

d_call: -
v_call: TRBV9
clone_size: once
j_call: TRBJ2-7
cdr3_nt: TGTGCCAGCAGCTCCCGTGGCTTCGACGAGCAGTACTTC
cdr3_aa: CASSSRGFDEQYF

d_call: TRBD1
v_call: TRBV2
clone_size: -
j_call: TRBJ2-7
cdr3_nt: TGTGCCAGCAGTGTCGCGCCGGGACAGGGGGGCGAGCAGTACTTC
cdr3_aa: CASSVAPGQGGEQYF

d_call: -
v_call: TRBV18
clone_size: -
j_call: TRBJ2-3
cdr3_nt: TGTGCCAGCTCACCATTCATAGGGGACGCCGCAAGAGATACGCAGTATTTT
cdr3_aa: CASSPFIGDAARDTQYF

d_call: -
v_call: TRBV7-3
clone_size: -
j_call: TRBJ1-3
cdr3_nt: TGTGCCAGCAGCTTATGGGGAAACACCATATATTTT
cdr3_aa: CASSLWGNTIYF

d_call: TRBD1
v_call: TRBV6-5
clone_size: -
j_call: TRBJ1-1
cdr3_nt: TGTGCCAGCACCGGACAGGGCTTGAACACTGAAGCTTTCTTT
cdr3_aa: CASTGQGLNTEAFF

d_call: TRBD1
v_call: TRBV5-1
clone_size: -
j_call: TRBJ2-3
cdr3_nt: TGCGCCAGCAGCCTATGGACAGGGGATGGGGATACGCAGTATTTT
cdr3_aa: CASSLWTGDGDTQYF

d_call: -
v_call: TRBV30
clone_size: -
j_call: TRBJ1-3
cdr3_nt: TGTGCCTGGAGTGTAGGGGCAGTTCTTTACTCTGGAAACACCATATATTTT
cdr3_aa: CAWSVGAVLYSGNTIYF

d_call: TRBD1
v_call: TRBV7-6
clone_size: -
j_call: TRBJ1-4
cdr3_nt: TGTGCCAGCAGCTCGTTGCGATTCTCGGGACAGAATAATGAAAAACTGTTTTTT
cdr3_aa: CASSSLRFSGQNNEKLFF

d_call: -
v_call: TRBV5-1
clone_size: -
j_call: TRBJ2-2
cdr3_nt: TGCGCCAGCAGTGTCGAAGGGGGGAGCACCGGGGAGCTGTTTTTT
cdr3_aa: CASSVEGGSTGELFF

d_call: -
v_call: TRBV10-2
clone_size: -
j_call: TRBJ1-1
cdr3_nt: TGCGCCAGCAGTGAGTCCTCGGGTCGGGGGCGAAAGAACACTGAAGCTTTCTTT
cdr3_aa: CASSESSGRGRKNTEAFF

d_call: -
v_call: TRBV6-1
clone_size: once
j_call: TRBJ2-5
cdr3_nt: TGTGCCAGCAGTATATCCGGGACCCAAGAGACCCAGTACTTC
cdr3_aa: CASSISGTQETQYF

d_call: TRBD1
v_call: TRBV19
clone_size: once
j_call: TRBJ1-2
cdr3_nt: TGTGCCAGTAGTGGAGGACAGGGCTATGGCTACACCTTC
cdr3_aa: CASSGGQGYGYTF

d_call: -
v_call: TRBV7-9
clone_size: -
j_call: TRBJ1-4
cdr3_nt: TGTGCCAGCAGCGTACAGGGCTGGGAACTGTTTTTT
cdr3_aa: CASSVQGWELFF

d_call: -
v_call: TRBV6-5
clone_size: -
j_call: TRBJ2-2
cdr3_nt: TGTGCCAGCAGTTCCGACAGCACCGGGGAGCTGTTTTTT
cdr3_aa: CASSSDSTGELFF

d_call: -
v_call: TRBV5-6
clone_size: -
j_call: TRBJ1-5
cdr3_nt: TGTGCCAGCAGCTTGGGGCTGAAAAGGATCGATCAGCCCCAGCATTTT
cdr3_aa: CASSLGLKRIDQPQHF

d_call: -
v_call: TRBV7-2
clone_size: -
j_call: TRBJ1-6
cdr3_nt: TGTGCCAGCAGCTACGGGGGGGGCCCAGGGTCTTATTCACCCCTCCACTTT
cdr3_aa: CASSYGGGPGSYSPLHF

d_call: -
v_call: TRBV30
clone_size: few
j_call: TRBJ1-6
cdr3_nt: TGTGCCTGGCTTAGTAGGGGAATGGATTCACCCCTCCACTTT
cdr3_aa: CAWLSRGMDSPLHF

d_call: TRBD1
v_call: TRBV28
clone_size: -
j_call: TRBJ2-3
cdr3_nt: TGTGCCAGCAGGGGACAGGGGGCGGGAGATACGCAGTATTTT
cdr3_aa: CASRGQGAGDTQYF

d_call: -
v_call: TRBV6-6
clone_size: -
j_call: TRBJ1-4
cdr3_nt: TGTGCCAGCACCACATATTTGGGTGAAAAACTGTTTTTT
cdr3_aa: CASTTYLGEKLFF

d_call: TRBD2
v_call: TRBV7-9
clone_size: -
j_call: TRBJ2-2
cdr3_nt: TGTGCCAGCAGCTCCCCCGGCGGGGGACCGAACACCGGGGAGCTGTTTTTT
cdr3_aa: CASSSPGGGPNTGELFF

d_call: TRBD1
v_call: TRBV29-1
clone_size: -
j_call: TRBJ1-1
cdr3_nt: TGCAGCATCGGCGTAGGGGGCGGCACTGAAGCTTTCTTT
cdr3_aa: CSIGVGGGTEAFF

d_call: -
v_call: TRBV28
clone_size: -
j_call: TRBJ2-1
cdr3_nt: TGTGCCAGCAGTTTAGAGGAGAGGTCATCCTACAATGAGCAGTTCTTC
cdr3_aa: CASSLEERSSYNEQFF

d_call: -
v_call: TRBV5-1
clone_size: -
j_call: TRBJ2-3
cdr3_nt: TGCGCCAGCAGCCCCCTCCGTGGAGGGGGCTTAACAGATACGCAGTATTTT
cdr3_aa: CASSPLRGGGLTDTQYF